This T cell receptor beta chain is drawn from a study of CD8 T cells in ankylosing spondylitis. Overall study findings and caveats: Researchers reportedly found disease-linked clones significantly enriched in matched ankylosing spondylitis synovial fluid. Clones linked with disease were CD8+ and fairly uncommon in the peripheral blood. Eight highly homologous variants made up a TCR beta motif, and this motif appeared characteristic of ankylosing spondylitis blood.

On this clonotype: Its target is unknown.

Scientists made TCR beta libraries using quantitative 5'-RACE with molecular barcodes. TCRdb analysed the 5' RACE reads with MiXCR anew, one entry per CDR3 protein. The sample lists 750,000 to 850,000 distinct CDR3 sequences; approximately 12% were seen once. This clonotype originated in a male donor with ankylosing spondylitis. Sequenced sample: blood, either unsorted or a sorted T cell fraction (not recorded which).

The CDR3 sequence is CASSPDRHAEQFF. CDR3 coding DNA: TGTGCCAGCTCACCAGACAGACACGCTGAGCAGTTCTTC. The V call is TRBV18, the J call TRBJ2-1; a weak D match, TRBD1 (5 bases). The CDR3 totals 13 residues. Trimming cost V 2 bases and J 9 bases, with 11 bases left between them. Germline values: CDR1 KGHSH, CDR2 LQKENI.